A selection of T cell receptor beta chains follows, all from one sample in a study of blood T cell repertoires in COVID-19. Sequencing used immunoSEQ multiplex PCR; TCRdb keeps in-frame clones, though not all of them. The sample yields about 170,000 clones, approximately 80% seen once. Material for sequencing was PBMCs or T cells enriched from blood (not recorded which). Receptors were obtained from a man in his fifties who had recovered from COVID-19. The CDR3 runs from the conserved cysteine through the conserved F or W. Each record gives: J gene, V gene, clone size, D gene, CDR3 DNA, CDR3 protein. A D gene is named only where the DNA matches it firmly. Clone size is shown for a subset of rows, as once, few, many or a class of expanded clone.

>TRBJ1-2|TRBV5-6|.|.
TGTGCCAGCAGCTCGCCCGGGGGGCGGGGCTTAAACTATGGCTACACCTTC
CASSSPGGRGLNYGYTF
>TRBJ2-7|TRBV9|.|.
TGTGCCAGCAGCGTAAGGGGCATGGGATACTACGAGCAGTACTTC
CASSVRGMGYYEQYF
>TRBJ2-7|TRBV19|few|.
TGTGCCAGTAGTAGGGCAGGGTTCTACGAGCAGTACTTC
CASSRAGFYEQYF
>TRBJ2-1|TRBV11-2|.|TRBD2
TGTGCCAGCAGCTCGACTAGCGGGGGGGGCGGTGAGCAGTTCTTC
CASSSTSGGGGEQFF
>TRBJ2-7|TRBV7-2|few|TRBD2
TGTGCCAGCAGCTTGACTAGCCTGAACGAGCAGTACTTC
CASSLTSLNEQYF
>TRBJ2-7|TRBV19|.|.
TGTGCCAGCCGGGACACAGCCTCCTACGAGCAGTACTTC
CASRDTASYEQYF
>TRBJ2-2|TRBV11-3|.|.
TGTGCCAGCAGCTTAAAGGCAGGGTTGACCGGGGAGCTGTTTTTT
CASSLKAGLTGELFF
>TRBJ2-1|TRBV28|.|TRBD2
TGTGCCAGCAGTATAATAGCGGGGGGGCACTCGAATGAGCAGTTCTTC
CASSIIAGGHSNEQFF
>TRBJ1-5|TRBV19|.|.
TGTGCCAGTAGTATGAGAGAGGGGGGCAATCAGCCCCAGCATTTT
CASSMREGGNQPQHF
>TRBJ2-3|TRBV19|.|TRBD2
TGTGCCAGTAGCGCGGGACTAAGCCCAGATACGCAGTATTTT
CASSAGLSPDTQYF